The 21 T cell receptor beta chains below come from one sample, sequenced in a study of blood T cell repertoires in COVID-19 (dated by TCRdb to 2019 to 2021). The library was generated by the immunoSEQ multiplex PCR assay. Sourced from immuneACCESS, this table was stored by TCRdb with only in-frame sequences that have V and J called. A share of the clones is absent; for the studies checked, an unresolved V gene accounts for under half, and the remainder has no known explanation. The table for this sample lists 30,000 to 40,000 clones; 60% to 80% of them were counted only once. Roughly a third of the sample comes from the top ten. Specimen: peripheral blood. Receptors were obtained from a man aged 80 or over with acute or convalescent COVID-19.

This clone is categorized as medium-sized. J is TRBJ2-3 and V is TRBV7-8; 11 bases agree with TRBD2. V lost 2 bases to trimming and J lost 11 bases; unmatched junction nucleotides: 9. Germline assignment: CDR1 SGHVS and CDR2 FQNEAQ. The CDR3 sequence is 15 residues long. The CDR3 coding sequence is TGTGCCAGCAGCTTAATAACTAGCGGGAGCTCACAGCAGTATTTT. Its protein product is CASSLITSGSSQQYF.

The V and J genes are TRBV13 and TRBJ2-7; 9 nucleotides align to TRBD1. V trimming: 5 bases; J trimming: 0 bases; junction bases outside the gene matches: 14. The germline CDR1 and CDR2 sequences are PRHDT and FYEKMQ (reference sequence). The CDR3 sequence is 18 residues long. CDR3 nucleotide sequence: TGTGCCAGCAGCATCAGACAGGGGGTCTCGAGGAGCTCCTACGAGCAGTACTTC. This gives the protein CASSIRQGVSRSSYEQYF.

The V call is TRBV24-1, the J call TRBJ2-5; D unresolved. The CDR3 covers 13 residues. V lost 6 bases and J lost 2, with 9 bases in between. From germline, CDR1 is KGHDR and CDR2 SFDVKD. DNA for the CDR3: TGTGCCACCAGTTCGCATCGGCAAGAGACCCAGTACTTC. Its protein is CATSSHRQETQYF.

The chain has TRBV4-1 and TRBJ2-7; the match to TRBD1 covers 8 bases. This CDR3 spans 14 amino acids. With 1 base clipped from V and 3 bases from J, the junction kept 2 bases outside the gene matches. The germline V gene encodes CDR1 MGHRA and CDR2 YSYEKL. The CDR3 region has the DNA TGCGCCAGCAGCCAAGGGACAGGGCTCTACGAGCAGTACTTC. It encodes CASSQGTGLYEQYF.

In this sample, this clone turned up a few times. The chain carries TRBV7-3 and TRBJ1-1, with D possibly TRBD1 on 6 matching bases. Germline CDR1 and CDR2: SGHTA and FQGTGA. The CDR3 extends over 14 amino acids. V was clipped by 0 bases and J by 5 bases, with 10 bases between them. In DNA, the CDR3 is TGTGCCAGCAGCTTAACGGGACAAGATACTGAAGCTTTCTTT. Translated: CASSLTGQDTEAFF.

The chain uses TRBV28 and TRBJ2-3, with D perhaps matching TRBD1 (5 bases). This CDR3 is built from 15 residues. Germline V gives CDR1 MDHEN, CDR2 SYDVKM. The V end was cut by 5 bases, the J end by 0 bases, with 12 bases between. CDR3 DNA sequence: TGTGCCAGCAGTCCCGGTAGGGGCAGCACAGATACGCAGTATTTT. It specifies CASSPGRGSTDTQYF.

This chain joins TRBV6-2 or TRBV6-3 and TRBJ2-1, with D possibly matching TRBD1 (5 bases). Deletions cut 0 bases from V and 5 bases from J, with 11 bases between. The germline V gene has CDR1 MNHEY and CDR2 SVGEGT. The length of the CDR3 is 15 residues. CDR3 in amino acids: CASSYSLQANNEQFF. As DNA, the CDR3 is TGTGCCAGCAGTTACTCGTTACAGGCTAACAATGAGCAGTTCTTC.

The V and J genes are TRBV14 and TRBJ1-4; D is undetermined. Germline assignment: CDR1 SGHDN and CDR2 FVKESK. The CDR3 covers 15 residues. The germline V and J ends were trimmed by 4 bases and 7 bases, with 16 bases remaining between them. Here the CDR3 DNA reads TGTGCCAGCAGCCTCAAGTCCGGGTCCGGTGAAAAACTGTTTTTT. Translating it yields CASSLKSGSGEKLFF.

This clone occurred once. This chain connects TRBV9 to TRBJ1-1, with D hard to call. The CDR3 runs to 18 residues. V was shortened by 0 bases and J by 2 bases, with 20 bases between the two germline ends. The germline V gene has CDR1 SGDLS and CDR2 YYNGEE. Here the CDR3 reads CASSVDPVSGNGNTEAFF. CDR3 sequence (DNA): TGTGCCAGCAGCGTAGACCCAGTATCCGGGAACGGAAACACTGAAGCTTTCTTT.

The J gene is TRBJ2-2, the V gene TRBV4-3; TRBD1 is a possible D gene (6 bases). The CDR3 contains 13 residues. In germline, CDR1 is LGHNA, CDR2 YSLEER. Between the trimmed V and J ends, which lost 5 bases and 5 bases, there was a span of 9 bases. This CDR3 reads CASSFGQTGELFF. CDR3 coding DNA: TGCGCCAGCAGCTTCGGACAGACCGGGGAGCTGTTTTTT.

The chain joins TRBV5-1 to TRBJ2-4; TRBD1 matches 7 bases. In germline, CDR1 is SGHRS, CDR2 YFSETQ. Germline trimming cut 4 bases from V and 2 bases from J; bases unmatched to any gene: 6. The CDR3 spans 15 residues. DNA for the CDR3: TGCGCCAGCAGCCCGTTGACAGGGACCAAAAACATTCAGTACTTC. Translation gives CASSPLTGTKNIQYF.

This clone was seen just once. The V and J genes are TRBV11-2 and TRBJ2-7; D might be TRBD2 (6 bases). Trimming shortened V by 0 bases and J by 4 bases, and 13 bases separated the two germline ends. The CDR3 contains 15 residues. The germline CDR1 and CDR2 sequences are SGHAT and FQNNGV. The CDR3 is CASSLDGGTPYEQYF. The CDR3 bases are TGTGCCAGCAGCTTAGATGGGGGGACTCCGTACGAGCAGTACTTC. Looking up the rest from reference TRBV11-2 and TRBJ2-7 gives the full variable domain: EAGVAQSPRYKIIEKRQSVAFWCNPISGHATLYWYQQILGQGPKLLIQFQNNGVVDDSQLPKDRFSAERLKGVDSTLKIQPAKLEDSAVYLCASSLDGGTPYEQYFGPGTRLTVT.

The chain combines TRBV6-2 or TRBV6-3 with TRBJ2-7, with TRBD1 matching over 8 bases. Germline V gives CDR1 MNHEY, CDR2 SVGEGT. With 5 bases clipped from V and 2 bases from J, the junction kept 5 bases outside the gene matches. This CDR3 region has 14 residues. DNA for the CDR3: TGTGCCAGCAGTAAACAGGGGGGAGCCTACGAGCAGTACTTC. Its translation: CASSKQGGAYEQYF.

CDR3 in DNA: TGTGCCAGCAGTATTGTTATCGGTGAAAAACTGTTTTTT. Protein: CASSIVIGEKLFF. The chain links TRBV7-2 to TRBJ1-4; unclear D gene. Deletions cut 6 bases from V and 7 bases from J, with 12 bases between. Germline values: CDR1 SGHTA, CDR2 FQGNSA. The length of the CDR3 is 13 residues. The full variable domain, its missing parts supplied by reference TRBV7-2 and TRBJ1-4, is GAGVSQSPSNKVTEKGKDVELRCDPISGHTALYWYRQSLGQGLEFLIYFQGNSAPDKSGLPSDRFSAERTGGSVSTLTIQRTQQEDSAVYLCASSIVIGEKLFFGSGTQLSVL.

The chain combines TRBV28 with TRBJ1-5; 10 bases are shared with TRBD1. The V gene's germline CDR1 is MDHEN and CDR2 SYDVKM. CDR3 size: 15 residues. The trim removed 7 bases at V and 4 bases at J, leaving 7 bases unmatched. CDR3 protein: CASKGTGEWNQPQHF. The CDR3 nucleotides read TGTGCCAGCAAGGGGACAGGGGAGTGGAATCAGCCCCAGCATTTT.

This chain connects TRBV12-3 or TRBV12-4 to TRBJ1-4, with D unclear. CDR3 size: 13 residues. Trimming took 8 bases from V and 0 from J, leaving 7 bases between them. DNA for the CDR3: TGTGCCAGCCTGACATCAACTAATGAAAAACTGTTTTTT. This sequence encodes CASLTSTNEKLFF.

V is TRBV13 and J is TRBJ2-3, with a possible D match to TRBD2 (5 bases). This CDR3 comprises 17 residues. Trimming took 4 bases from V and 1 from J, leaving 18 bases between them. In germline, CDR1 is PRHDT, CDR2 FYEKMQ (reference sequence). CDR3 region: CASSSQNLPGGTDTQYF. CDR3 in DNA: TGTGCCAGCAGCTCCCAAAATTTACCCGGGGGCACAGATACGCAGTATTTT.

This clone showed up just a few times. This chain joins TRBV5-4 and TRBJ2-1; the match to TRBD2 covers 9 bases. The CDR3 runs to 14 residues. The V segment lost 3 bases and the J segment 10 bases; nucleotides outside the gene matches: 8. CDR1 and CDR2 (germline): SGHNT, YYREEE (reference sequence). CDR3 coding DNA: TGTGCCAGCAGCTCTGGGGGCGGGAGGGGGGAGCAGTTCTTC. Encoded protein: CASSSGGGRGEQFF.

The V gene is TRBV2, the J gene TRBJ2-7, with D tentatively TRBD1 (5 bases). This CDR3 has 12 amino acids. Trimming took off 4 bases at V and 3 bases at J, with 7 bases between the two ends. Germline CDR1 is SNHLY and CDR2 is FYNNEI. The CDR3 protein is CASSGDSYEQYF. In DNA form, the CDR3 reads TGTGCCAGCAGTGGCGACAGCTACGAGCAGTACTTC.

The chain links TRBV12-3 or TRBV12-4 to TRBJ1-4; weak D call: TRBD1 (5 bases). V was shortened by 6 bases and J by 8 bases, with 10 bases between the two germline ends. The CDR3 covers 12 residues. CDR3 loop: CASRTGWEKLFF. In nucleotides, the CDR3 is TGTGCCAGCAGAACAGGTTGGGAAAAACTGTTTTTT.

This CDR3 reads CASSLEGVVRAFF. CDR3 DNA: TGCGCCAGCAGCTTGGAGGGGGTAGTGAGGGCTTTCTTT. The V gene is TRBV5-1, the J gene TRBJ1-1; a possible D gene is TRBD1 (6 bases). V was pared by 0 bases and J by 11 bases, with 14 bases between. Per the germline V gene, CDR1 is SGHRS and CDR2 is YFSETQ. This CDR3 spans 13 amino acids.